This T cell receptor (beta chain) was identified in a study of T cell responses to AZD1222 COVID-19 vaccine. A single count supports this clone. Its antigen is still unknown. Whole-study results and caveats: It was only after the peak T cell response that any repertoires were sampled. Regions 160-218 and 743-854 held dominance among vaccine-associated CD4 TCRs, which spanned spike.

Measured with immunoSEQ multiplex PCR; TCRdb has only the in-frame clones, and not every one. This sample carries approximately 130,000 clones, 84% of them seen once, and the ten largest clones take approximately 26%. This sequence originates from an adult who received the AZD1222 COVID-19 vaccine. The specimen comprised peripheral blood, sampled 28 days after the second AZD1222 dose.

The CDR3 region has the DNA TGTGCAAGTCGCTTAGTTCCGGGACCCGGGGGTAGCAATCAGCCCCAGCATTTT. It yields the protein CASRLVPGPGGSNQPQHF. The chain carries TRBV12-2 and TRBJ1-5. TRBV12-2 is shown as a pseudogene. CDR3 size: 18 residues.